This TCR beta chain emerged from a study of T-cell reconstitution after alpha-beta-depleted transplantation in children. The trim removed 2 bases at V and 1 base at J, leaving 7 bases unmatched. This CDR3 spans 17 amino acids. In germline, CDR1 is SEHNR, CDR2 FQNEAQ (reference sequence). This clonotype was counted a few times. TCRbeta library preparation incorporated unique molecular identifiers. In TCRdb, the PCR reads were re-called with MiXCR into one record per CDR3 protein. The sample has approximately 590,000 distinct CDR3 sequences, about 11% seen once. The chain carries TRBV7-9 and TRBJ2-5; 10 bases align to TRBD2. The sequence came from a human donor who donated a stem cell graft to a child with acute myeloid leukemia. This material consisted of PBMCs from the stem cell graft donor, taken from the stem cell graft. As DNA, the CDR3 is TGTGCCAGCAGCTTATCGACTAGCGGGTCGTTCCAAGAGACCCAGTACTTC. This sequence encodes CASSLSTSGSFQETQYF.